Listed below are T cell receptor beta chains from one sample, sequenced in a study of blood T cell repertoires in COVID-19. Assay used: immunoSEQ multiplex PCR; TCRdb lists only in-frame clones, some missing. The table lists approximately 140,000 clones, 65% to 85% of them singletons. Sequencing was done on a sample of peripheral blood. These receptors all come from a man in his fifties or sixties with active or convalescent COVID-19. Each CDR3 is given with its conserved first and last residue. The order of the fields is V gene, J gene, clone size, CDR3 protein. Only part of the rows carry a size: once, few, many, or a class if the clone is expanded.

v_call: TRBV27
j_call: TRBJ2-7
clone_size: -
cdr3_aa: CASSGTLFEQYF

v_call: TRBV7-9
j_call: TRBJ2-5
clone_size: -
cdr3_aa: CASSPGEPQYF

v_call: TRBV18
j_call: TRBJ1-1
clone_size: -
cdr3_aa: CASSPPMRGGTEAFF

v_call: TRBV19
j_call: TRBJ1-5
clone_size: -
cdr3_aa: CASSIQSGNQPQHF

v_call: TRBV28
j_call: TRBJ2-1
clone_size: -
cdr3_aa: CASIPNRGSSYNEQFF

v_call: TRBV7-9
j_call: TRBJ2-1
clone_size: -
cdr3_aa: CASSLEQNNEQFF

v_call: TRBV3-1/TRBV3-2
j_call: TRBJ2-3
clone_size: -
cdr3_aa: CASSRAPTSPDTQYF

v_call: TRBV7-2
j_call: TRBJ2-5
clone_size: -
cdr3_aa: CASSPPGLAGWETQYF

v_call: TRBV3-1/TRBV3-2
j_call: TRBJ1-4
clone_size: -
cdr3_aa: CASSRTGSSAEKLFF

v_call: TRBV21-1
j_call: TRBJ2-4
clone_size: few
cdr3_aa: CASSLLAGPEGAKNIQYF

v_call: TRBV7-2
j_call: TRBJ1-1
clone_size: -
cdr3_aa: CASSSLGAQWHEAFF

v_call: TRBV2
j_call: TRBJ2-1
clone_size: -
cdr3_aa: CASSGTVYNEQFF

v_call: TRBV29-1
j_call: TRBJ1-2
clone_size: many
cdr3_aa: CSVEDTSYGYTF

v_call: TRBV7-9
j_call: TRBJ2-1
clone_size: -
cdr3_aa: CASSLAGGPHNEQFF

v_call: TRBV7-2
j_call: TRBJ1-1
clone_size: -
cdr3_aa: CASSLLAVTEAFF

v_call: TRBV28
j_call: TRBJ1-5
clone_size: -
cdr3_aa: CASRSISQGPYQPQHF

v_call: TRBV6-5
j_call: TRBJ2-2
clone_size: -
cdr3_aa: CASRWGRGTAGELFF

v_call: TRBV20-1
j_call: TRBJ1-1
clone_size: -
cdr3_aa: CSASIRGDTEAFF

v_call: TRBV11-3
j_call: TRBJ2-5
clone_size: -
cdr3_aa: CASSPGTSGEVETQYF

v_call: TRBV18
j_call: TRBJ1-2
clone_size: -
cdr3_aa: CASSPDSSYGYTF

v_call: TRBV2
j_call: TRBJ1-4
clone_size: once
cdr3_aa: CASSLTEPSNEKLFF

v_call: TRBV21-1
j_call: TRBJ1-3
clone_size: -
cdr3_aa: CASSKGYGQGANGNTIYF

v_call: TRBV27
j_call: TRBJ1-4
clone_size: -
cdr3_aa: CASSLGGARREKLFF

v_call: TRBV6-2/TRBV6-3
j_call: TRBJ2-5
clone_size: once
cdr3_aa: CASSYSAVQETQYF

v_call: TRBV15
j_call: TRBJ1-4
clone_size: -
cdr3_aa: CATSTSLKPGQFNEKLFF